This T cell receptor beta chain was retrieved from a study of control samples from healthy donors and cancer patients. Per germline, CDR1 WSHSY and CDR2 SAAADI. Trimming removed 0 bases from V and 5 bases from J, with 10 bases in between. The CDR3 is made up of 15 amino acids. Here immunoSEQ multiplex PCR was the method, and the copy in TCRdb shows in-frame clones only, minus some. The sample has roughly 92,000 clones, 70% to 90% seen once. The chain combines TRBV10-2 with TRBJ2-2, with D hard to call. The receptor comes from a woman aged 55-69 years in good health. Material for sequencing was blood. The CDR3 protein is CASSESLVGTGELFF. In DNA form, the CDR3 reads TGCGCCAGCAGTGAGTCGCTAGTCGGAACCGGGGAGCTGTTTTTT.